The 32 T cell receptor beta chains below come from one sample, sequenced in a study of spatial heterogeneity in lung cancer. The time point: blood at routine non-recurrence follow-up after resection. TCRdb itself ran the 5' RACE reads through MiXCR, one entry per CDR3 protein. This sample has 15,000 to 20,000 distinct CDR3 sequences, with 6.3% found just once. The material was PBMCs, obtained at follow-up. Receptor source: a male donor with early-stage non-small cell lung cancer.

Many counts were recorded for this clonotype. This chain links TRBV20-1 with TRBJ1-5; possibly TRBD1 for D (5 bases). This CDR3 comprises 14 residues. V lost 2 bases and J lost 0, with 8 bases in between. The germline V gene encodes CDR1 DFQATT and CDR2 SNEGSKA (reference sequence). The CDR3 DNA follows: TGCAGTGCTAGACCCACAGGTAGCAATCAGCCCCAGCATTTT. This gives the protein CSARPTGSNQPQHF.

In this sample, this clonotype turned up many times. The V and J genes are TRBV10-3 and TRBJ2-3; TRBD2 matches 7 bases. Unmatched junction bases numbered 13, after V lost 10 bases and J lost 0 bases. The CDR3 contains 16 residues. Looked up from germline, CDR1 is ENHRY and CDR2 is SYGVKD. Written as DNA, the CDR3 is TGTGCCACCAGCCCTTCCCTAGCGGCCAGCACAGATACGCAGTATTTT. It encodes CATSPSLAASTDTQYF.

In this sample, this clonotype turned up many times. The chain uses TRBV11-2 and TRBJ2-1, with a possible D match to TRBD2 (6 bases). The CDR3 extends over 13 amino acids. Trimming stripped 2 bases from V and 14 bases from J, with 16 bases between. Germline V lookup: CDR1 SGHAT, CDR2 FQNNGV. CDR3 residues: CASSLQLGDSKFF. The CDR3 region has the DNA TGTGCCAGCAGCTTACAACTAGGGGACTCCAAGTTCTTC.

This clonotype was counted ten times or more. The rearrangement joins TRBV20-1 to TRBJ2-7; possible D gene TRBD1, 5 bases. The CDR3 has 11 residues. CDR1 and CDR2 from the germline V gene are DFQATT and SNEGSKA (reference sequence). Trimming pared 7 bases from V and 4 bases from J, leaving 11 bases between. Here the CDR3 reads CSGEGVYEQYF. DNA of the CDR3: TGCAGTGGAGAAGGGGTATACGAGCAGTACTTC.

There are many counts of this clonotype. The chain's CDR3 is CASGRDRGLHGYTF. CDR3 DNA: TGTGCCAGCGGCAGGGACAGGGGGCTACATGGCTACACCTTC. V and J are TRBV27 and TRBJ1-2; TRBD1 aligns across 12 bases. Trimming removed 8 bases from V and 6 bases from J; junction bases left unmatched: 7. Germline V gene data show CDR1 as MNHEY and CDR2 as SMNVEV (reference sequence). The CDR3 has 14 amino acids.

The table lists this clonotype with many counts. The V gene is TRBV28, the J gene TRBJ1-6; D is unresolved. Germline V gene data show CDR1 as MDHEN and CDR2 as SYDVKM. V was trimmed by 2 bases and J by 0 bases, leaving 2 bases between them. The CDR3 totals 14 residues. This chain's CDR3 is CASSLGSYNSPLHF. The CDR3, as DNA: TGTGCCAGCAGTTTAGGCTCCTATAATTCACCCCTCCACTTT.

In its sample, this clonotype was seen many times. The chain is built from TRBV20-1 and TRBJ2-7; 9 bases are shared with TRBD2. The CDR3 contains 15 residues. The germline V gene has CDR1 DFQATT and CDR2 SNEGSKA (reference sequence). The V segment lost 3 bases and the J segment 2 bases; nucleotides outside the gene matches: 8. CDR3 in amino acids: CSARKGGRGAYEQYF. In DNA form, the CDR3 reads TGCAGTGCTAGGAAGGGCGGGAGGGGCGCCTACGAGCAGTACTTC.

This clonotype was detected only a few times. The J gene is TRBJ1-5, the V gene TRBV20-1; 7 bases line up with TRBD1. From germline, CDR1 is DFQATT and CDR2 SNEGSKA (reference sequence). Trimming at V came to 3 bases and at J to 3 bases, leaving 11 bases not matched to a gene. The length of the CDR3 is 16 residues. CDR3 nucleotides: TGCAGTGCTAGGTCCCCCCAGGGGGGGCACAATCAGCCCCAGCATTTT. It yields the protein CSARSPQGGHNQPQHF.

The table lists this clonotype with many counts. This chain joins TRBV29-1 and TRBJ2-5; TRBD2 matches at 7 bases. The trim removed 6 bases at V and 1 base at J, leaving 5 bases unmatched. This CDR3 is built from 13 residues. Germline V lookup: CDR1 SQVTM, CDR2 ANQGSEA. The CDR3 loop is CSVDTSAQETQYF. The CDR3 DNA follows: TGCAGCGTGGACACTAGCGCCCAAGAGACCCAGTACTTC.

This clonotype was observed a few times. The chain combines TRBV6-2 or TRBV6-3 with TRBJ2-2; D gene unclear. Trimming took off 2 bases at V and 5 bases at J, with 9 bases between the two ends. CDR1 is MNHEY and CDR2 is SVGEGT in the germline V gene. There are 14 residues in the CDR3. CDR3 loop: CASSYRSRTGELFF. DNA for the CDR3: TGTGCCAGCAGTTACAGGAGTCGTACCGGGGAGCTGTTTTTT.

This clonotype has a count of ten or more. The rearrangement links TRBV28 to TRBJ2-2; D gene ambiguous. Germline loops: CDR1 MDHEN, CDR2 SYDVKM. The CDR3 consists of 13 residues. The germline V and J ends were trimmed by 3 bases and 2 bases, with 4 bases remaining between them. CDR3 coding DNA: TGTGCCAGCAGTTTCCTTAACACCGGGGAGCTGTTTTTT. Translating gives CASSFLNTGELFF.

This clonotype showed up many times. This chain uses TRBV27 with TRBJ2-7; 12 positions match TRBD2. The junction had 4 bases not matched to a gene; V was cut back by 6 bases and J by 4 bases. This CDR3 has 14 amino acids. Germline loops: CDR1 MNHEY, CDR2 SMNVEV (reference sequence). DNA of the CDR3: TGTGCCAGCAGCGGACTAGCGGGAAGGTACGAGCAGTACTTC. This translates into CASSGLAGRYEQYF.

The chain uses TRBV7-3 and TRBJ2-1; 12 bases align to TRBD2. J was trimmed by 3 bases and V by 5 bases; bases with no gene match: 5. Germline V CDR1 and CDR2: SGHTA, FQGTGA. This CDR3 has 16 residues. CDR3 loop: CASSPGTSGRYNEQFF. CDR3 DNA: TGTGCCAGCAGCCCTGGGACTAGCGGGCGCTACAATGAGCAGTTCTTC.

This sequence joins TRBV7-2 and TRBJ2-2, with 7 bases aligning to TRBD1. The CDR3 length is 16 residues. The V segment lost 3 bases and the J segment 0 bases; nucleotides outside the gene matches: 4. The V gene's germline CDR1 is SGHTA and CDR2 FQGNSA. CDR3 loop: CASSFMGQTNTGELFF. As DNA, the CDR3 is TGTGCCAGCAGCTTTATGGGACAGACGAACACCGGGGAGCTGTTTTTT.

On this clonotype itself: A much larger clonotype is one base distant, so this may be a read error. The gene calls are TRBV5-8 and TRBJ2-7; a weak D match, TRBD2 (5 bases). The length of the CDR3 is 12 residues. Germline V gives CDR1 SGHTS, CDR2 YDEGEE. CDR3 residues: CASSSLVGESDF. Written as DNA, the CDR3 is TGTGCCAGCAGCTCCTTAGTGGGAGAGTCGGACTTC.

This clonotype was counted ten times or more. This chain links TRBV18 with TRBJ1-1; no clear D gene. The V gene lost 1 base and the J gene lost 0 bases, with 6 bases spanning the gap. Germline V gene sequence: CDR1 KGHSH, CDR2 LQKENI. This CDR3 has 14 amino acids. CDR3 nucleotides: TGTGCCAGCTCACCACGTTCAGTGAACACTGAAGCTTTCTTT. It encodes CASSPRSVNTEAFF. Supplemented by reference TRBV18 and TRBJ1-1, the full variable domain reads NAGVMQNPRHLVRRRGQEARLRCSPMKGHSHVYWYRQLPEEGLKFMVYLQKENIIDESGMPKERFSAEFPKEGPSILRIQQVVRGDSAAYFCASSPRSVNTEAFFGQGTRLTVV.

This clonotype occurred many times. The V gene is TRBV15, the J gene TRBJ2-7; D remains unclear. V lost 0 bases to trimming and J lost 7 bases, with 7 bases between them. This CDR3 has 12 amino acids. Germline-derived CDR1 and CDR2 are LNHNV and YYDKDF (reference sequence). In DNA, the CDR3 is TGTGCCACCAGCAGAGATTCGGGTGAGCAGTACTTC. This sequence encodes CATSRDSGEQYF.

This clonotype was seen many times. V and J are TRBV6-1 and TRBJ2-7, with 10 bases aligning to TRBD1. This CDR3 has 15 amino acids. V lost 5 bases, J lost 5 bases, and 9 bases stayed unmatched. Germline assignment: CDR1 MNHNS and CDR2 SASEGT. The CDR3 bases are TGTGCCAGCAGTCTGGGACAGGGGACTAAGCACGAGCAGTACTTC. This codes for CASSLGQGTKHEQYF.

This clonotype was detected many times. The chain couples TRBV7-9 to TRBJ2-1; 12 bases line up with TRBD2. V lost 1 base and J lost 9; bases outside the gene matches: 4. CDR1 SEHNR and CDR2 FQNEAQ come from the germline V gene (reference sequence). The CDR3 contains 15 residues. The CDR3 bases are TGTGCCAGCAGCTTAGGACTAGCGGGAGACAGTGAGCAGTTCTTC. Protein product: CASSLGLAGDSEQFF.

The CDR3 loop is CASRQGTGGASQQPQHF. The CDR3, as DNA: TGTGCCAGCAGGCAAGGGACAGGGGGCGCTTCACAGCAGCCCCAGCATTTT. This rearrangement joins TRBV6-1 to TRBJ1-5, with TRBD1 identical over 12 bases. The CDR3 is made up of 17 amino acids. CDR1 is MNHNS, CDR2 SASEGT, per germline. J was trimmed by 7 bases and V by 6 bases; bases with no gene match: 13.

This clonotype is deemed medium-sized. The CDR3 region has the DNA TGTGCCAGCAGCCAACGGAACAGCGGACACAATGAGCAGTTCTTC. Protein: CASSQRNSGHNEQFF. This chain connects TRBV12-3 or TRBV12-4 to TRBJ2-1, with D perhaps TRBD2 (5 bases). With 6 bases removed from V and 5 bases from J, the gap between germline ends came to 17 bases. CDR3 size: 15 residues.

This clonotype was detected ten times or more. DNA for the CDR3: TGTGCCAGCAGTTTGAACAGGGCCGACGAGCAGTACTTC. This gives the protein CASSLNRADEQYF. The chain recombines TRBV12-3 or TRBV12-4 with TRBJ2-7; a possible D gene is TRBD1 (6 bases). This CDR3 region has 13 residues. V was trimmed by 3 bases and J by 5 bases, leaving 11 bases between them.

Only a few counts were recorded for this clonotype. The chain recombines TRBV10-3 with TRBJ1-1; a weak D match, TRBD1 (5 bases). The V end lost 0 bases, the J end lost 1 base, and 6 bases lay between the germline ends. The CDR3 spans 14 residues. Germline loops: CDR1 ENHRY, CDR2 SYGVKD. CDR3 nucleotide sequence: TGTGCCATCAGTGAGTCAACAGGGAACACTGAAGCTTTCTTT. Its protein is CAISESTGNTEAFF.

This clonotype was observed at least ten times. V is TRBV7-9 and J is TRBJ2-7; D uncertain. Germline V gene lookup returns CDR1 SEHNR and CDR2 FQNEAQ (reference sequence). The CDR3 is 14 residues long. The ends were cut back, 3 bases at V and 2 bases at J, with 11 bases in the middle. The CDR3, as DNA: TGTGCCAGCAGCTTGGCAGGCCGCACCTACGAGCAGTACTTC. Translation gives CASSLAGRTYEQYF.

At least ten counts were recorded for this clonotype. The chain recombines TRBV28 with TRBJ1-1; no definite D call. This CDR3 comprises 13 residues. V was pared by 6 bases and J by 6 bases, with 14 bases between. Germline CDR1 reads MDHEN; CDR2 reads SYDVKM. This CDR3 is CASSQPSGAEAFF. The DNA for the CDR3 is TGTGCCAGCAGCCAACCCTCGGGAGCTGAAGCTTTCTTT.

This clonotype appeared many times. This chain joins TRBV18 and TRBJ1-2, with D maybe TRBD1 (5 bases). This CDR3 has 12 residues. From germline, CDR1 is KGHSH and CDR2 LQKENI. V was clipped by 4 bases and J by 10 bases, with 13 bases between them. CDR3 DNA sequence: TGTGCCAGCTCACTCGACCGGACAAACTACACCTTC. This sequence encodes CASSLDRTNYTF.

This clonotype was detected many times. This chain joins TRBV5-1 and TRBJ2-5, with a tentative D call TRBD2 (5 bases). The CDR3 is made up of 12 amino acids. Trimming pared 2 bases from V and 5 bases from J, leaving 7 bases between. Germline V gives CDR1 SGHRS, CDR2 YFSETQ. The CDR3 DNA sequence: TGCGCCAGCAGCTTCGGGATGGAGACCCAGTACTTC. It codes for CASSFGMETQYF.

The chain employs TRBV3-1 and TRBJ2-7; D is possibly TRBD2 (7 bases). The CDR3 covers 15 residues. Germline V lookup: CDR1 LGHDT, CDR2 YNNKEL (reference sequence). Trimming left V 4 bases short and J 3 bases short, with 16 bases between. The CDR3 DNA reads TGTGCCAGCAGCCCCTCGGGGGGCCAGGGCTACGAGCAGTACTTC. Translated, it gives CASSPSGGQGYEQYF.

This clonotype was seen only a few times. CDR3: CASTFGTSGSNEQFF. CDR3 nucleotides: TGTGCCAGCACCTTTGGGACTAGCGGGAGCAATGAGCAGTTCTTC. The V gene is TRBV7-9, the J gene TRBJ2-1; 14 positions match TRBD2. J lost 6 bases, V lost 7 bases, and 5 bases had no gene match. This CDR3 region has 15 residues. Germline values: CDR1 SEHNR, CDR2 FQNEAQ (reference sequence).

The table lists this clonotype with many counts. J is TRBJ2-1 and V is TRBV20-1; D possibly corresponds to TRBD1 (6 bases). Between the trimmed V and J ends, which lost 1 base and 9 bases, there was a span of 16 bases. The germline CDR1 and CDR2 sequences are DFQATT and SNEGSKA (reference sequence). CDR3 length: 14 residues. The CDR3 DNA follows: TGCAGTGCTAGAGGGGACACCCTGGGCGTTGAGCAGTTCTTC. This gives the protein CSARGDTLGVEQFF.

This clonotype is classed as medium-sized. V gene TRBV29-1 combines with J gene TRBJ2-3; 10 bases line up with TRBD2. J gave up 5 bases and V 6 bases, and 8 bases lay outside the gene matches. This CDR3 has 14 residues. CDR1 and CDR2 (germline): SQVTM, ANQGSEA. DNA for the CDR3: TGCAGCGTGTCTATAGCGGGAGGTGGAGATACGCAGTATTTT. Protein sequence: CSVSIAGGGDTQYF.

Many counts were recorded for this clonotype. This rearrangement joins TRBV19 to TRBJ2-1; D is undetermined. The CDR3 totals 17 residues. Deletions cut 3 bases from V and 0 bases from J, with 15 bases between. CDR1 is LNHDA, CDR2 SQIVND, per germline (reference sequence). The CDR3 sequence: CASSIGFSLASYNEQFF. In nucleotides, the CDR3 is TGTGCCAGTAGTATTGGATTTTCTCTGGCCTCCTACAATGAGCAGTTCTTC.